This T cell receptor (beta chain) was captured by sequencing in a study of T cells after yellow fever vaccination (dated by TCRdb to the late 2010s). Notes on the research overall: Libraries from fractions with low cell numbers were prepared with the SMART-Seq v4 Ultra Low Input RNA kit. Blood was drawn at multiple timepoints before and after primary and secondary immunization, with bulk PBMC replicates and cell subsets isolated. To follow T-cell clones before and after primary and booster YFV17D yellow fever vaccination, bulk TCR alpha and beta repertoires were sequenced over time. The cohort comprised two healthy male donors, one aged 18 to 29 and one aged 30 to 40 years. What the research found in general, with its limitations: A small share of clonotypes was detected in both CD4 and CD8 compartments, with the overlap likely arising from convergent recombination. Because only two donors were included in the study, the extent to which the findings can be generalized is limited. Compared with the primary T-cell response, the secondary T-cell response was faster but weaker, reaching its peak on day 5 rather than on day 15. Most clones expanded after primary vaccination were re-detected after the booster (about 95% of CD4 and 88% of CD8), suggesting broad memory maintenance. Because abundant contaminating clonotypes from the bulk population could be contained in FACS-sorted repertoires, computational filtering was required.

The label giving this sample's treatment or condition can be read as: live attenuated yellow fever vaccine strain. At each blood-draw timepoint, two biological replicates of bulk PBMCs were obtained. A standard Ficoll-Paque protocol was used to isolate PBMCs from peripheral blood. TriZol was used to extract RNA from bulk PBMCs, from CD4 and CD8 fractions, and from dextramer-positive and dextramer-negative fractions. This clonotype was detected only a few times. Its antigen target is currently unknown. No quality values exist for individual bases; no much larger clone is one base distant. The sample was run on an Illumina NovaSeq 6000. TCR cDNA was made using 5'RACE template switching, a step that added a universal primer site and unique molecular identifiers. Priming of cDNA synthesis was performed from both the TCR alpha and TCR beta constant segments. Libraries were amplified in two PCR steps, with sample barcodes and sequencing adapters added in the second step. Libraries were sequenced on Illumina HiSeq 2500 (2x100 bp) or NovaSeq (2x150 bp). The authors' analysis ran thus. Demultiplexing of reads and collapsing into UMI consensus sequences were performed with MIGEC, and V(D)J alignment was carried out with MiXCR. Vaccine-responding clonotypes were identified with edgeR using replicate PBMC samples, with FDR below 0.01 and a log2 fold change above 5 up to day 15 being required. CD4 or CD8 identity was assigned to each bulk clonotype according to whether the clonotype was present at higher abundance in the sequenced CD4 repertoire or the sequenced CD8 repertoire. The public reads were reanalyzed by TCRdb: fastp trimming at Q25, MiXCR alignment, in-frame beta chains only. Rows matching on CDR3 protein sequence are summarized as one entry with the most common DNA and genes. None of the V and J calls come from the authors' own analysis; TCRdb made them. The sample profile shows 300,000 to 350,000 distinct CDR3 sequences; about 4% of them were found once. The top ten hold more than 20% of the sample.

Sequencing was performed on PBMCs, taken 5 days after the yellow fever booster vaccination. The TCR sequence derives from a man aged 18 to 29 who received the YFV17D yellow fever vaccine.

The DNA sequence is as follows: TGTGCCAGTAGGTCGGGCGCAGATACGCAGTATTTT. Translation gives CASRSGADTQYF. The V and J segments used are TRBV19 and TRBJ2-3; no D gene call is confident. The CDR1 and CDR2 encoded by the germline V gene (reference sequence) are LNHDA and SQIVND. Cut back by 6 bases and 4 bases, the V and J ends lie 8 bases apart. The CDR3 runs 12 amino acids, cysteine and phenylalanine included. Just the 36-base CDR3 DNA is kept, in frame starting at base 1.